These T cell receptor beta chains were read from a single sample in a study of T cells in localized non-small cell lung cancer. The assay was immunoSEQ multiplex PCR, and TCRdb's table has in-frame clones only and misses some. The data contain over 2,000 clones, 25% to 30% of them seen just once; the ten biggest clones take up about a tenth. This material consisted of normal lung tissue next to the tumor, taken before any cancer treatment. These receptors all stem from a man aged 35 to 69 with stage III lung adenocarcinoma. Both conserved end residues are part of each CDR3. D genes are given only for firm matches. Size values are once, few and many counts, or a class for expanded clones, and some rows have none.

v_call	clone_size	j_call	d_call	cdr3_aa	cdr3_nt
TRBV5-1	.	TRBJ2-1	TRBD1	CASSLAFPDRGGNEQFF	TGCGCCAGCAGCTTGGCCTTTCCGGACAGGGGAGGGAATGAGCAGTTCTTC
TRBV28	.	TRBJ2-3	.	CASSLPVSLDTQYF	TGTGCCAGCAGCTTACCCGTTAGTTTGGATACGCAGTATTTT
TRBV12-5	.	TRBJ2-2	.	CASGLVAGQGHKTGELFF	TGTGCTAGTGGTTTGGTAGCCGGCCAGGGCCATAAGACCGGGGAGCTGTTTTTT
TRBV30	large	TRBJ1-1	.	CAWSLTTGNTEAFF	TGTGCCTGGAGTCTGACGACGGGGAACACTGAAGCTTTCTTT
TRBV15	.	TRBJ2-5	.	CATTQWGQKETQYF	TGTGCCACCACCCAGTGGGGGCAGAAAGAGACCCAGTACTTC
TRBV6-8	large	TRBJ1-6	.	CASSYDEYSLHHF	TGTGCCAGCAGTTATGACGAATACAGTCTCCACCACTTT
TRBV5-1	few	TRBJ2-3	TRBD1	CASSYGQGTDTQYF	TGCGCCAGCAGCTACGGACAGGGCACAGATACGCAGTATTTT
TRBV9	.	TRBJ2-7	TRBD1	CASSEGTGWRFEQYF	TGTGCCAGCAGTGAGGGGACAGGGTGGAGGTTCGAGCAGTACTTC
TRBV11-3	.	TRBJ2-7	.	CASSFKTTGTPAYEQYF	TGTGCCAGCAGCTTCAAAACGACCGGGACCCCCGCCTACGAGCAGTACTTC
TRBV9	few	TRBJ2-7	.	CASSLETYEQYF	TGTGCCAGCAGCCTAGAAACCTACGAGCAGTACTTC
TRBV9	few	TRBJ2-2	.	CASSEFTGELFF	TGTGCCAGCAGCGAATTCACCGGGGAGCTGTTTTTT
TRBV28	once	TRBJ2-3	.	CASTSGYTDTQYF	TGTGCCAGCACCTCCGGCTACACAGATACGCAGTATTTT
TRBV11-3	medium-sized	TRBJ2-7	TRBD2	CASSEGTSGSIGYEQYF	TGTGCCAGCAGCGAGGGGACTAGCGGGAGCATCGGGTACGAGCAGTACTTC
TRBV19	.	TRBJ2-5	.	CASHDGGAGGGTQYF	TGTGCCAGTCATGACGGTGGGGCAGGAGGGGGGACCCAGTACTTC
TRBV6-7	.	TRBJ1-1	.	CASSEWGGYWNTEAFF	TGTGCCAGCAGTGAATGGGGTGGGTATTGGAACACTGAAGCTTTCTTT
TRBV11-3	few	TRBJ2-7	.	CASSLGGISYEQYF	TGTGCCAGCAGCTTAGGAGGGATCTCCTACGAGCAGTACTTC
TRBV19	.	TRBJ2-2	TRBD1	CASRLGTGNTGELFF	TGTGCCAGTAGATTAGGGACAGGGAACACCGGGGAGCTGTTTTTT
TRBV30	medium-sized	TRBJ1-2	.	CAWRMAGTFYGYTF	TGTGCCTGGAGGATGGCGGGGACGTTTTATGGCTACACCTTC
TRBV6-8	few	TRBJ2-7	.	CAIRQEDFYEQYF	TGTGCCATCAGACAGGAGGACTTTTACGAGCAGTACTTC
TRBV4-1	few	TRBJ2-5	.	CASSQGLRETQYF	TGCGCCAGCAGCCAGGGGTTACGAGAGACCCAGTACTTC
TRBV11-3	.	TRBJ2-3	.	CASSLRVDRPDTQYF	TGTGCCAGCAGCTTGAGAGTTGATCGCCCAGATACGCAGTATTTT
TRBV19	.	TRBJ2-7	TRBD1	CASSRQGYEQYF	TGTGCCAGTTCCCGACAGGGCTACGAGCAGTACTTC
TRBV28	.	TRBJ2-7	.	CASTTQSSYEQYF	TGTGCCAGTACTACCCAGAGCTCCTACGAGCAGTACTTC
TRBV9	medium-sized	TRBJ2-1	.	CASSPREKRDEQFF	TGTGCCAGCAGCCCTAGGGAGAAAAGGGATGAGCAGTTCTTC
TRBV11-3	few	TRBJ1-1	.	CASSSRVGMNTEAFF	TGTGCCAGCAGCTCCAGGGTTGGGATGAACACTGAAGCTTTCTTT
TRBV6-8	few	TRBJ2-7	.	CASSYSRTTPLEQYF	TGTGCCAGCAGTTACTCGAGAACCACTCCCCTCGAGCAGTACTTC
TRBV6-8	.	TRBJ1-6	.	CASSYGRAPYNSPLHF	TGTGCCAGCAGTTATGGGAGGGCCCCCTATAATTCACCCCTCCACTTT
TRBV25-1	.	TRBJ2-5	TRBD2	CASTTGLGGETQYF	TGTGCCAGCACCACGGGACTAGGCGGGGAGACCCAGTACTTC
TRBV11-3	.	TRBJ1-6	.	CASSGDITNSPLHF	TGTGCCAGCAGCGGGGACATTACCAATTCACCCCTCCACTTT
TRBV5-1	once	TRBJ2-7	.	CASSLGAGETYEQYF	TGCGCCAGCAGCTTGGGGGCCGGGGAAACCTACGAGCAGTACTTC
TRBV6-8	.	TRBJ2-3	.	CASSTGVGRTDTQYF	TGTGCCAGCAGCACGGGGGTGGGGCGTACAGATACGCAGTATTTT
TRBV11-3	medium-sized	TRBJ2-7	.	CASSPRIYFRSYEQYF	TGTGCCAGCAGCCCTCGGATTTACTTCCGCTCCTACGAGCAGTACTTC